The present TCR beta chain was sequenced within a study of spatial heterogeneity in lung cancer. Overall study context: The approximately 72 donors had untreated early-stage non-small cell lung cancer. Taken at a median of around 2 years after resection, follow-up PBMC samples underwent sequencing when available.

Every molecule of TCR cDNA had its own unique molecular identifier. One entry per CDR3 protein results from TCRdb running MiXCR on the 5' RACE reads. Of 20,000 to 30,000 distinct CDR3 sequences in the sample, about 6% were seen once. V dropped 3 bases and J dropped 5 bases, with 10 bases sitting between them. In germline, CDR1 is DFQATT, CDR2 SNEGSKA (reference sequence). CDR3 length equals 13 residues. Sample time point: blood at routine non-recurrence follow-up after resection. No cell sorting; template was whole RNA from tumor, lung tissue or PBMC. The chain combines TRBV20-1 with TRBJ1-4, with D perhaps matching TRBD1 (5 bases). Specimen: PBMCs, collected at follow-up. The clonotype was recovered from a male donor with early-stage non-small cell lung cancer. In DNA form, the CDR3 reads TGCAGTGCTAGGATTGGGGGGAATGAAAAACTGTTTTTT. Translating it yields CSARIGGNEKLFF.